A selection of T cell receptor beta chains follows, all from one sample in a study of sequential checkpoint blockade in melanoma. Profiling relied on immunoSEQ multiplex PCR, and the TCRdb table lists in-frame clones only, not all of them. The sample records about 12,000 clones, 61% being singletons. The specimen comprised CD8+ T cells sorted from blood (inferred from file names), sampled from a patient given nivolumab and ipilimumab in sequence. The receptors shown here come from a human donor with melanoma. The CDR3 runs from the conserved cysteine through the conserved F or W. A D gene is named only where the DNA matches it firmly. Clone size is given for some rows only: seen once, a few or many times, or a class if the clone is expanded.

j_gene	d_gene	abundance	v_gene	CDR3aa	CDR3nt
TRBJ2-7	TRBD2	NA	TRBV27	CASSFAGGGGYEQYF	TGTGCCAGCAGTTTCGCCGGGGGGGGAGGCTACGAGCAGTACTTC
TRBJ2-2	TRBD2	NA	TRBV30	CAWSVRGGTGELFF	TGTGCCTGGAGTGTACGGGGGGGGACCGGGGAGCTGTTTTTT
TRBJ1-1	NA	NA	TRBV5-4	CASRPQQVPEAFF	TGTGCCAGCAGACCACAACAGGTCCCTGAAGCTTTCTTT
TRBJ2-5	TRBD2	NA	TRBV7-3	CASSPLGSGTQETQYF	TGTGCCAGCAGCCCCCTGGGGAGCGGGACTCAAGAGACCCAGTACTTC
TRBJ1-6	TRBD1	few	TRBV7-1	CASSLIPVSGTGAMEGPLHF	TGTGCCAGCAGCTTAATTCCAGTATCAGGGACAGGGGCCATGGAGGGGCCCCTCCACTTT
TRBJ1-2	NA	NA	TRBV4-1	CASSQDGGNYGYTF	TGCGCCAGCAGCCAAGACGGGGGAAACTATGGCTACACCTTC
TRBJ2-7	TRBD2	NA	TRBV2	CASSEAVAGGYEQYF	TGTGCCAGCAGTGAAGCGGTAGCGGGAGGGTACGAGCAGTACTTC
TRBJ1-2	NA	NA	TRBV7-9	CASLGPEGKGYGYTF	TGTGCCAGCCTGGGACCGGAGGGAAAGGGTTATGGCTACACCTTC
TRBJ1-2	NA	NA	TRBV13	CATADSTPYGYTF	TGTGCCACTGCGGACAGTACCCCCTATGGCTACACCTTC
TRBJ2-1	TRBD1	NA	TRBV4-2	CASSQGDSPTPFF	TGTGCCAGCAGCCAAGGGGACAGTCCTACGCCCTTCTTC
TRBJ2-1	NA	few	TRBV13	CASSLESRGNEQFF	TGTGCCAGCAGCTTAGAGTCCAGGGGCAATGAGCAGTTCTTC
TRBJ2-5	TRBD2	NA	TRBV28	CASSSPKGLAGGPRETQYF	TGTGCCAGCAGTTCTCCCAAGGGATTAGCGGGGGGGCCCAGGGAGACCCAGTACTTC
TRBJ2-7	NA	NA	TRBV19	CASSIQGGEQYF	TGTGCCAGTAGTATACAGGGCGGCGAGCAGTACTTC
TRBJ1-6	TRBD1	few	TRBV30	CAWTGQHYSPLHF	TGTGCCTGGACGGGACAGCACTATTCACCCCTCCACTTT
TRBJ2-1	TRBD1	NA	TRBV9	CASSPRNTGTANEQFF	TGTGCCAGCAGCCCCCGAAATACCGGGACAGCTAATGAGCAGTTCTTC
TRBJ1-2	TRBD1	NA	TRBV13	CASSLGTGGYGYTF	TGTGCCAGCAGCTTAGGGACAGGGGGGTATGGCTACACCTTC
TRBJ1-1	NA	few	TRBV7-9	CATKGPWNTEAFF	TGTGCCACTAAGGGGCCATGGAACACTGAAGCTTTCTTT
TRBJ2-1	TRBD2	few	TRBV9	CASSTLLGGGNEQFF	TGTGCCAGCAGCACGCTCTTGGGCGGGGGGAATGAGCAGTTCTTC
TRBJ1-2	TRBD1	NA	TRBV30	CAWTQGGSGYTF	TGTGCCTGGACCCAGGGGGGAAGTGGCTACACCTTC
TRBJ2-1	TRBD2	NA	TRBV19	CASSTQGLAGDKFF	TGTGCCAGTAGTACCCAGGGACTAGCGGGAGATAAGTTCTTC
TRBJ1-2	NA	few	TRBV7-9	CASSLGLQGLHYGYTF	TGTGCCAGCAGCTTAGGGCTACAGGGATTGCACTATGGCTACACCTTC
TRBJ2-7	TRBD1	large	TRBV5-1	CASSLATGNYEQYF	TGCGCCAGCAGCTTGGCGACAGGGAACTACGAGCAGTACTTC
TRBJ2-1	TRBD1	medium-sized	TRBV7-2	CASSLALGQGWNEQFF	TGTGCCAGCAGCTTAGCCTTGGGACAGGGGTGGAATGAGCAGTTCTTC
TRBJ1-3	TRBD1	few	TRBV18	CASSPEGANGNTIYF	TGTGCCAGCTCACCAGAGGGGGCTAATGGAAACACCATATATTTT
TRBJ2-5	NA	once	TRBV30	CAWSRAQGGLRETQYF	TGTGCCTGGAGTAGAGCGCAAGGGGGACTAAGAGAGACCCAGTACTTC
TRBJ2-1	TRBD2	NA	TRBV5-6	CASSRGLASHEQFF	TGTGCCAGCAGCAGGGGACTAGCGAGCCATGAGCAGTTCTTC
TRBJ1-5	NA	NA	TRBV4-3	CASSQRYRADQPQHF	TGCGCCAGCAGCCAGCGATACAGGGCGGATCAGCCCCAGCATTTT
TRBJ2-3	NA	NA	TRBV7-3	CASSPDTLALYF	TGTGCCAGCAGCCCCGATACATTGGCCCTGTATTTT
TRBJ2-7	TRBD2	NA	TRBV4-3	CASSVGLAGTYEQYF	TGCGCCAGCAGCGTTGGACTAGCTGGAACCTACGAGCAGTACTTC
TRBJ1-2	NA	NA	TRBV10-3	CAGRGPGGYGYTF	TGTGCGGGGCGGGGGCCAGGAGGCTATGGCTACACCTTC
TRBJ2-1	TRBD2	NA	TRBV11-2	CASSLDSRLAVNNEQFF	TGTGCCAGCAGCTTAGATAGCAGACTAGCAGTAAACAATGAGCAGTTCTTC
TRBJ1-2	NA	NA	TRBV28	CASSFVGNYGYTF	TGTGCCAGCAGTTTCGTCGGGAACTATGGCTACACCTTC
TRBJ2-7	NA	NA	TRBV18	CASSPIPQRSATYEQYF	TGTGCCAGCTCACCAATTCCTCAGCGATCCGCAACCTACGAGCAGTACTTC
TRBJ2-4	NA	NA	TRBV27	CASSWVFRETPKNIQYF	TGTGCCAGCAGTTGGGTATTTCGGGAAACACCCAAAAACATTCAGTACTTC
TRBJ2-2	NA	NA	TRBV7-9	CASSLTVGRVGNTGELFF	TGTGCCAGCAGCTTGACAGTGGGTCGAGTTGGGAACACCGGGGAGCTGTTTTTT
TRBJ2-4	TRBD2	medium-sized	TRBV7-9	CASSSSGTIDIQYF	TGTGCCAGCAGCTCCTCCGGGACTATCGACATTCAGTACTTC
TRBJ2-1	NA	NA	TRBV6-5	CASSPSRRTYNEQFF	TGTGCCAGCAGCCCCTCGCGGAGGACTTACAATGAGCAGTTCTTC
TRBJ2-1	NA	NA	TRBV6-5	CASARGASYNEQFF	TGTGCCAGCGCGCGGGGAGCGTCCTACAATGAGCAGTTCTTC
TRBJ1-1	TRBD1	few	TRBV28	CASSFSGTDEAFF	TGTGCCAGCAGTTTTAGTGGGACAGATGAAGCTTTCTTT
TRBJ2-1	TRBD2	NA	TRBV14	CASSEAGVFRPQFF	TGTGCCAGCAGCGAAGCGGGAGTTTTTCGACCGCAGTTCTTC
TRBJ2-1	TRBD2	NA	TRBV5-8	CASSPGTSGTNEQFF	TGTGCCAGCAGCCCTGGGACTAGCGGGACTAATGAGCAGTTCTTC
TRBJ2-7	NA	NA	TRBV7-9	CASSLAPGQTYEQYF	TGTGCCAGCAGCTTAGCCCCTGGACAGACCTACGAGCAGTACTTC